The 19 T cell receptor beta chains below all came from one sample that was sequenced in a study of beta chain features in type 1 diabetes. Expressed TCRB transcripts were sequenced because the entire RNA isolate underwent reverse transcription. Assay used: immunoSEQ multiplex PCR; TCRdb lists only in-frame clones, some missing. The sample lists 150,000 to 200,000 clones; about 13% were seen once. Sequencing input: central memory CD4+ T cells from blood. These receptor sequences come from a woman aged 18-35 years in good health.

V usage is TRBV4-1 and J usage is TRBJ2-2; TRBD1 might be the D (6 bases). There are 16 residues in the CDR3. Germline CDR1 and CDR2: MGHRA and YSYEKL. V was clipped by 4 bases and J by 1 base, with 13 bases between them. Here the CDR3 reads CASSPSGTKNTGELFF. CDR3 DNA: TGCGCCAGCAGCCCGTCCGGGACAAAGAACACCGGGGAGCTGTTTTTT.

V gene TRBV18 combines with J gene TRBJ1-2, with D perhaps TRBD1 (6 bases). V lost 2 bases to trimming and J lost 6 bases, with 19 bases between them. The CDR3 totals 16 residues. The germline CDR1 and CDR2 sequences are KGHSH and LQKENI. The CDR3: CASSPGSYRAINGYTF. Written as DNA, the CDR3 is TGTGCCAGCTCACCAGGATCGTACAGGGCGATTAATGGCTACACCTTC.

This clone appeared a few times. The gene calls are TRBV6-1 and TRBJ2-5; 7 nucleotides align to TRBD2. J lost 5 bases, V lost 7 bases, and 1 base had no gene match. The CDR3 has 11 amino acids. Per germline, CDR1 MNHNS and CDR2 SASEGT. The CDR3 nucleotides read TGTGCCAGCATGGGGGGGGAGACCCAGTACTTC. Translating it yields CASMGGETQYF.

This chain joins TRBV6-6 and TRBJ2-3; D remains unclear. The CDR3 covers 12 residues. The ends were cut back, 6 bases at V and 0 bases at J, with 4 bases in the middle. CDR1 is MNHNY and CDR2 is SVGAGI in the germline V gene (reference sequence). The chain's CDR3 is CASSLSTDTQYF. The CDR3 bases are TGTGCCAGCAGCCTTAGCACAGATACGCAGTATTTT.

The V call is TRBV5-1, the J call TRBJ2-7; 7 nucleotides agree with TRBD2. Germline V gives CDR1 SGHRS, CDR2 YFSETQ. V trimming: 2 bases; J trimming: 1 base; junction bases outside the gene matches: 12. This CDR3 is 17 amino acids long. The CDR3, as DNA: TGCGCCAGCAGCTTTAAGGGCGTCCAGCGGGATTCCTACGAGCAGTACTTC. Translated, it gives CASSFKGVQRDSYEQYF.

The CDR3 spells CAAGSMGYEQYF. CDR3 coding DNA: TGTGCGGCAGGGTCTATGGGCTACGAGCAGTACTTC. The chain employs TRBV10-3 and TRBJ2-7; D is possibly TRBD1 (5 bases). This CDR3 is built from 12 residues. The germline gives CDR1 ENHRY, CDR2 SYGVKD.

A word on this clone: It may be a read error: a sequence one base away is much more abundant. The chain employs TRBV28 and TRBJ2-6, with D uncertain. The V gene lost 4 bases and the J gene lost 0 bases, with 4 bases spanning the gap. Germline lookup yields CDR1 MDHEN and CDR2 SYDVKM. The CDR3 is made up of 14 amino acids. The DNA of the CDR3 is TGTGCCAGCAGTTCACTCTCTGGGGCCAACGTCCTGACTTTC. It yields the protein CASSSLSGANVLTF.

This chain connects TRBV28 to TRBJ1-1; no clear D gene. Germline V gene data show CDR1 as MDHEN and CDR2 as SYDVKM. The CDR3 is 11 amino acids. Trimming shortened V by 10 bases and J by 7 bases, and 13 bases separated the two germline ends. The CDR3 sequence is CATLRPGEAFF. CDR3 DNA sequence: TGTGCCACCCTGCGCCCCGGTGAAGCTTTCTTT.

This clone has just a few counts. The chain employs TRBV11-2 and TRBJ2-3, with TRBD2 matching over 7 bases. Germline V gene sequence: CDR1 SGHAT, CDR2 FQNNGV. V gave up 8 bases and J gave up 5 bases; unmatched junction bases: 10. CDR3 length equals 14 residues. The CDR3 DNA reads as TGTGCCAGCGCTAGACCATCGGGGGGAGATACGCAGTATTTT. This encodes CASARPSGGDTQYF.

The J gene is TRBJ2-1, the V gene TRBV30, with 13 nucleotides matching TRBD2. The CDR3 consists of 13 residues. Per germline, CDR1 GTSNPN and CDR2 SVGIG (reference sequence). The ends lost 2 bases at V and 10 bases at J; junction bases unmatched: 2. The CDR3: CAWSILAGGEQFF. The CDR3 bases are TGTGCCTGGAGTATACTAGCGGGAGGGGAGCAGTTCTTC.

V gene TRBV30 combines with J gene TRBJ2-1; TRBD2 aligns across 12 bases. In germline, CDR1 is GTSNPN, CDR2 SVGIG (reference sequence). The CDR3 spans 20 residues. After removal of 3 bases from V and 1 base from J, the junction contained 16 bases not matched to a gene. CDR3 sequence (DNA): TGTGCCTGGAGCCCCCCAGGTGGGACTAGCGGGTCTCTTTCCTACAATGAGCAGTTCTTC. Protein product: CAWSPPGGTSGSLSYNEQFF. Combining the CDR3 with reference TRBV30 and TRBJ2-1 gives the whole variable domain SQTIHQWPATLVQPVGSPLSLECTVEGTSNPNLYWYRQAAGRGLQLLFYSVGIGQISSEVPQNLSASRPQDRQFILSSKKLLLSDSGFYLCAWSPPGGTSGSLSYNEQFFGPGTRLTVL.

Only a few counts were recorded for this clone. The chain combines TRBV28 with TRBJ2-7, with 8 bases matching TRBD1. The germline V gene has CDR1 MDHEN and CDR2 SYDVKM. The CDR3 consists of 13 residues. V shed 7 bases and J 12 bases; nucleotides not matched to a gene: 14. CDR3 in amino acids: CASTELRDRSRYF. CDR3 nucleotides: TGTGCCAGCACCGAACTCCGGGACAGGAGCCGGTACTTC. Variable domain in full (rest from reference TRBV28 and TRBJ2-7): DVKVTQSSRYLVKRTGEKVFLECVQDMDHENMFWYRQDPGLGLRLIYFSYDVKMKEKGDIPEGYSVSREKKERFSLILESASTNQTSMYLCASTELRDRSRYFGPGTRLTVT.

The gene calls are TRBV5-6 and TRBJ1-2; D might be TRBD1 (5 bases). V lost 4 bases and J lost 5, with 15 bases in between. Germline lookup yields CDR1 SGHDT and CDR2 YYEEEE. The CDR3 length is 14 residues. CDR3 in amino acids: CASSPNRGAYGYTF. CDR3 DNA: TGTGCCAGCAGCCCGAATCGCGGGGCGTATGGCTACACCTTC.

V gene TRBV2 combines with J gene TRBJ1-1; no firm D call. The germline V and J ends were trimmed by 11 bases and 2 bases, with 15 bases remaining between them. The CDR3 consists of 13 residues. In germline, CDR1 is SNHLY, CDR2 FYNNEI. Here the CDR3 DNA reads TGTGCCGCTAAAAAACAGTTTAACACTGAAGCTTTCTTT. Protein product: CAAKKQFNTEAFF.

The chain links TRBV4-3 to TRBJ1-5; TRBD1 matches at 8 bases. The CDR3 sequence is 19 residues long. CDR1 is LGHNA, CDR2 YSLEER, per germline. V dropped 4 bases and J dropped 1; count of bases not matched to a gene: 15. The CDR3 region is CASSPDHGTGWVSNQPQHF. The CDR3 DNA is TGCGCCAGCAGCCCAGACCATGGGACAGGTTGGGTGAGCAATCAGCCCCAGCATTTT.

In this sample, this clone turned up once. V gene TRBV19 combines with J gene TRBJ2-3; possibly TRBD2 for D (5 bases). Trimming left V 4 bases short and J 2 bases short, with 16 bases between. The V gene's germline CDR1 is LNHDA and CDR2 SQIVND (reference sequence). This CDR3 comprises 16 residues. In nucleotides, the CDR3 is TGTGCCAGTAGTACTTCGGCTAGCCGACCCACAGATACGCAGTATTTT. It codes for CASSTSASRPTDTQYF.

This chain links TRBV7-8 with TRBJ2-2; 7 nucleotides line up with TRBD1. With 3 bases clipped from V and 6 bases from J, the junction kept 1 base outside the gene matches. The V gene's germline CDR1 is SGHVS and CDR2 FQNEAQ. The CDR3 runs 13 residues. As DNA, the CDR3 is TGTGCCAGCAGCTTTACAGGGGCCGGGGAGCTGTTTTTT. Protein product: CASSFTGAGELFF.

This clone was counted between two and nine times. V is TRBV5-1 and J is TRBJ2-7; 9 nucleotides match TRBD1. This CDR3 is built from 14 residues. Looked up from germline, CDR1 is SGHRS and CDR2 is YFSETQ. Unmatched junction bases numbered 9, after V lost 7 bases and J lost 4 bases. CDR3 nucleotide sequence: TGCGCCAGCCGTAGGACAGGGGATATTTACGAGCAGTACTTC. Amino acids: CASRRTGDIYEQYF.

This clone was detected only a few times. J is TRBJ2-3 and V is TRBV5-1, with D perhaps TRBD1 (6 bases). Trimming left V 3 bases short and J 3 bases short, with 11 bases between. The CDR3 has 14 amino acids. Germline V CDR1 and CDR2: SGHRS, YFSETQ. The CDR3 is CASSSGTLTDTQYF. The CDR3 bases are TGCGCCAGCAGCTCCGGGACATTGACAGATACGCAGTATTTT.